This T cell receptor (beta chain) was captured by sequencing in a study of blood T cell repertoires in COVID-19 (dated by TCRdb to about 2020). About the full investigation: Collaborator samples came from the United States, Italy and Spain and covered acute and convalescent phases of COVID-19. The repertoires were released in a freely available public database intended as a resource for research on the immune response to SARS-CoV-2. Deeply sampled blood TCRbeta repertoires from subjects exposed to, actively infected with, or recovered from COVID-19 were included in the dataset. A de-identified subject ID, COVID-19 status, age in years and sex were almost always included in the sample metadata. Samples were obtained from the ongoing ImmuneRACE study (first 160 participants) and from some 1,300 subjects provided by 6 global collaborators. The prospective study material was composed of cDNA or gDNA derived from T cells, B-cell-depleted T cells, or PBMCs. HLA class I and class II types, where available, came from metadata supplied by the sample provider rather than from assay-based typing. On the study overall, not on this receptor specifically: The amount of clinical and demographic metadata varied by source and participant and was provided uncurated.

A word on this clone: Which antigen it targets is not known. Nothing much larger sits one base from this clone, and base qualities are not available.

At one collaborating source in Seattle, patients were enrolled during active infection and were followed longitudinally through the course of disease. Collaborating institutions collected whole blood in K2EDTA tubes following their own protocols. For TCRbeta analysis, collaborators shipped samples in one of three forms: frozen whole blood, isolated PBMCs, or DNA extracted from either of those sample types. Trimming accounts for 5 bases at V and 6 bases at J, while the number of junction bases matched to no gene is 10. From a lookup of the germline V gene (reference sequence), CDR1 and CDR2 are MNHEY and SMNVEV. Reading from cysteine to phenylalanine, the CDR3 counts 15 amino acids. The DNA shown is the 45-base CDR3, in frame from base 1. TCRbeta CDR3 regions were amplified from genomic DNA using the immunoSEQ Assay, a bias-controlled multiplex PCR. Regarding the original processing steps: Within the assay, amplification of reference gene primers was used to estimate how many nucleated cells each sample contained. To quantify the absolute abundance of each unique TCRbeta CDR3 rearrangement, sequence reads were collapsed and filtered. For each sample, productive Simpson clonality was calculated as the square root of Simpson's diversity index over productive rearrangements. TCRdb took this table from immuneACCESS and kept in-frame rearrangements with V and J called. Such tables lack part of the clones; where checked against another copy, unresolved V genes explain under half of the gap, and the rest is unexplained. The DNA was the basis for D and trimming; V, J and clone size are from that table. Within this sample are fewer than 200,000 clones, with about four fifths of them counted one time only. The top ten constitute around 10% of the sample.

The clonotype was recovered from a woman in her thirties or forties with COVID-19, enrolled during active disease. Sequencing was performed on peripheral blood. The sequence links TRBV27 to TRBJ1-5; 7 bases in the middle match TRBD1. The nucleotide sequence reads as follows: TGTGCCAGCAGTACACGAGACAGGGCTCGTCAGCCCCAGCATTTT. Protein translation: CASSTRDRARQPQHF.